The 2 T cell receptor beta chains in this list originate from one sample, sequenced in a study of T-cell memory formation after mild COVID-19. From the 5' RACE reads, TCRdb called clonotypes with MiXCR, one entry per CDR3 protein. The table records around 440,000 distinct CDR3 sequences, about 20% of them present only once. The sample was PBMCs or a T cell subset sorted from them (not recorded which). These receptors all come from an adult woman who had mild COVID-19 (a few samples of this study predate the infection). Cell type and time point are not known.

The chain's CDR3 is CAISEWTNEQFF. The CDR3 bases are TGTGCCATCAGTGAGTGGACGAATGAGCAGTTCTTC. The chain is built from TRBV10-3 and TRBJ2-1, with D hard to call. Trimming pared 1 base from V and 7 bases from J, leaving 5 bases between. This CDR3 has 12 amino acids. Germline V lookup: CDR1 ENHRY, CDR2 SYGVKD.

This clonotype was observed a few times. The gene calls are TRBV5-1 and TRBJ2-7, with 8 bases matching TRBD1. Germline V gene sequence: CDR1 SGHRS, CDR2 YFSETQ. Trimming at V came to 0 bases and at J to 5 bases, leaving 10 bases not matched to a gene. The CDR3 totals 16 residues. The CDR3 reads CASSLGEAGGLDEQYF. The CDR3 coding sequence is TGCGCCAGCAGCTTGGGCGAGGCAGGGGGCTTGGACGAGCAGTACTTC.